This is a list of T cell receptor beta chains from one sample in a study of blood T cell repertoires in COVID-19. The assay was immunoSEQ multiplex PCR, and TCRdb's table has in-frame clones only and misses some. The table has about 160,000 clones, 70% to 85% seen once. Sequencing input: peripheral blood. These receptors came from a man aged 60-69 years who had recovered from COVID-19. CDR3s include the opening cysteine and the closing phenylalanine or tryptophan. The D gene is left open where the match is weak. Clone size is given for some rows only: seen once, a few or many times, or a class if the clone is expanded.

V	size	J	D	CDR3	DNA
TRBV3-1/TRBV3-2	few	TRBJ2-7	TRBD2	CASSLGLAISYEQYF	TGTGCCAGCAGCCTGGGACTAGCGATCTCCTACGAGCAGTACTTC
TRBV4-1	NA	TRBJ2-1	TRBD1	CASSQGEDRGRVNEQFF	TGCGCCAGCAGCCAGGGGGAGGACAGGGGAAGGGTGAATGAGCAGTTCTTC
TRBV5-6	NA	TRBJ1-1	TRBD1	CASSYAGTGALDTEAFF	TGTGCCAGCAGCTACGCCGGGACAGGGGCCTTGGACACTGAAGCTTTCTTT
TRBV7-9	NA	TRBJ2-7	TRBD2	CASSSTSDISYEQYF	TGTGCCAGCAGCTCCACTAGCGACATTTCCTACGAGCAGTACTTC
TRBV28	NA	TRBJ1-1	NA	CASSFQGNTEAFF	TGTGCCAGCAGTTTTCAGGGGAACACTGAAGCTTTCTTT
TRBV27	NA	TRBJ2-1	NA	CASSFVQGKSDEQFF	TGTGCCAGCAGTTTTGTGCAGGGGAAGTCGGATGAGCAGTTCTTC
TRBV6-6	NA	TRBJ2-7	NA	CASSYSAGSSSYEQYF	TGTGCCAGCAGTTACTCGGCGGGGTCGAGCTCCTACGAGCAGTACTTC
TRBV7-3	NA	TRBJ1-2	TRBD1	CASSLPGGYGYTF	TGTGCCAGCAGCTTACCAGGGGGCTATGGCTACACCTTC
TRBV19	NA	TRBJ2-2	NA	CASSINRTPGELFF	TGTGCCAGTAGTATAAATCGGACTCCCGGGGAGCTGTTTTTT
TRBV12-3/TRBV12-4	once	TRBJ1-3	NA	CASSSNKGNTIYF	TGTGCCAGCAGTTCCAACAAAGGAAACACCATATATTTT
TRBV7-2	few	TRBJ1-1	NA	CASSLAVRNTEAFF	TGTGCCAGCAGCTTAGCGGTCAGGAACACTGAAGCTTTCTTT
TRBV19	NA	TRBJ1-1	TRBD1	CASSAGRTGGIRNTEAFF	TGTGCCAGTAGTGCCGGTAGGACAGGGGGCATCCGGAACACTGAAGCTTTCTTT
TRBV5-1	once	TRBJ2-3	NA	CASSLAQGGNTQYF	TGCGCCAGCAGCTTGGCGCAGGGGGGAAATACGCAGTATTTT
TRBV7-2	NA	TRBJ1-3	NA	CASSSSLRAIYF	TGTGCCAGCAGCTCCAGCCTCCGGGCCATATATTTT
TRBV7-9	NA	TRBJ2-1	TRBD2	CASSQGASGGSNFYNEQFF	TGTGCCAGCAGCCAAGGGGCTAGCGGGGGGTCAAACTTCTACAATGAGCAGTTCTTC
TRBV24-1	NA	TRBJ1-5	NA	CATSEGGTGSQPQHF	TGTGCCACCAGTGAAGGGGGTACAGGGTCGCAGCCCCAGCATTTT
TRBV7-8	NA	TRBJ2-2	TRBD1	CASSPRTGNTGELFF	TGTGCCAGCAGCCCCCGGACAGGGAACACCGGGGAGCTGTTTTTT
TRBV7-9	NA	TRBJ1-4	NA	CASSPNHATNEKLFF	TGTGCCAGCAGCCCTAACCATGCAACTAATGAAAAACTGTTTTTT
TRBV7-2	NA	TRBJ1-2	TRBD1	CASSLVSDRVQGGYTF	TGTGCCAGCAGCTTAGTATCCGACAGGGTTCAAGGGGGCTACACCTTC
TRBV29-1	NA	TRBJ2-3	TRBD2	CSVELAGGHTDTQYF	TGCAGCGTTGAACTAGCGGGGGGGCACACAGATACGCAGTATTTT
TRBV4-2	NA	TRBJ1-1	TRBD1	CASSPLLNRQGAEAFF	TGTGCCAGCAGCCCCCTGCTGAACAGACAGGGCGCCGAAGCTTTCTTT
TRBV29-1	once	TRBJ2-7	NA	CSVEGGDFYEQYF	TGCAGCGTTGAAGGAGGGGACTTCTACGAGCAGTACTTC
TRBV27	NA	TRBJ1-5	TRBD1	CASSTRQGRQPQHF	TGTGCCAGCAGTACGCGACAGGGCCGGCAGCCCCAGCATTTT
TRBV19	NA	TRBJ1-1	NA	CASSFDETNTEAFF	TGTGCCAGTAGTTTTGATGAGACTAACACTGAAGCTTTCTTT
TRBV9	NA	TRBJ2-1	NA	CASSVDLPGEQFF	TGTGCCAGCAGCGTAGACTTACCTGGTGAGCAGTTCTTC
TRBV13	NA	TRBJ2-7	NA	CASSFVIRSGEQYF	TGTGCCAGCAGCTTTGTCATACGTTCGGGCGAGCAGTACTTC
TRBV5-6	NA	TRBJ1-1	NA	CASSLDSGSLEAFF	TGTGCCAGCAGCCTGGACAGCGGCTCTCTCGAAGCTTTCTTT
TRBV4-1	NA	TRBJ1-2	NA	CASSTTGQDYGYTF	TGCGCCAGCAGCACGACAGGCCAAGACTATGGCTACACCTTC
TRBV4-2	NA	TRBJ1-2	NA	CASSQEENRAPYGYTF	TGTGCCAGCAGCCAAGAGGAAAACAGGGCCCCCTATGGCTACACCTTC
TRBV29-1	NA	TRBJ1-3	NA	CSVEGQISGNTIYF	TGCAGCGTTGAAGGGCAGATCTCTGGAAACACCATATATTTT
TRBV9	NA	TRBJ2-5	TRBD2	CASSSLLAGRRETQYF	TGTGCCAGCTCCTCCCTACTAGCGGGGCGGCGAGAGACCCAGTACTTC
TRBV7-2	NA	TRBJ1-1	NA	CASSYSQNTEAFF	TGTGCCAGCAGCTACAGCCAGAACACTGAAGCTTTCTTT
TRBV9	NA	TRBJ2-7	TRBD1	CASSAGTGFVHEQYF	TGTGCCAGCAGCGCCGGGACAGGGTTTGTCCACGAGCAGTACTTC
TRBV24-1	NA	TRBJ1-5	TRBD1	CATSETGDQPQHF	TGTGCCACCAGTGAGACAGGGGACCAGCCCCAGCATTTT
TRBV4-1	NA	TRBJ1-2	NA	CASSLGDMGYGGYTF	TGCGCCAGCAGCCTAGGGGACATGGGCTATGGTGGCTACACCTTC
TRBV2	once	TRBJ1-2	NA	CASSPAGGTGGYTF	TGTGCCAGCAGTCCGGCGGGGGGGACGGGTGGCTACACCTTC
TRBV12-3/TRBV12-4	NA	TRBJ2-3	TRBD2	CASRAGADTQYF	TGTGCCAGCCGCGCGGGAGCAGATACGCAGTATTTT
TRBV6-2/TRBV6-3	NA	TRBJ1-2	NA	CASSYLGHSYTF	TGTGCCAGCAGTTACTTAGGACACTCCTACACCTTC
TRBV15	NA	TRBJ2-3	NA	CATSRGGEVDTQYF	TGTGCCACCAGCAGAGGGGGGGAAGTGGATACGCAGTATTTT
TRBV6-2/TRBV6-3	NA	TRBJ2-2	TRBD2	CASSYSLAGGPGELFF	TGTGCCAGCAGTTACTCCCTAGCGGGGGGGCCCGGGGAGCTGTTTTTT
TRBV6-2/TRBV6-3	NA	TRBJ2-1	NA	CASSLSQAGLHRVVYNEQFF	TGTGCCAGCAGCTTGTCCCAGGCGGGACTCCACCGGGTGGTCTACAATGAGCAGTTCTTC
TRBV29-1	few	TRBJ1-3	NA	CSVQGSQGNTIYF	TGCAGCGTCCAGGGGTCGCAAGGAAACACCATATATTTT
TRBV6-2/TRBV6-3	once	TRBJ2-7	TRBD1	CASSYARGRRHEQYF	TGTGCCAGCAGTTACGCCAGGGGGCGCCGCCACGAGCAGTACTTC
TRBV7-9	NA	TRBJ2-2	NA	CASSPRAPPKVNTGELFF	TGTGCCAGCAGCCCGAGGGCTCCCCCGAAGGTGAACACCGGGGAGCTGTTTTTT
TRBV27	once	TRBJ1-2	TRBD1	CASSPDRGPNYGYTF	TGTGCCAGCAGTCCCGACAGGGGTCCTAACTATGGCTACACCTTC
TRBV9	NA	TRBJ1-1	NA	CASSPQGGDTEAFF	TGTGCCAGCAGCCCGCAGGGTGGGGACACTGAAGCTTTCTTT
TRBV23-1	NA	TRBJ2-1	NA	CASSRSGSLIRNEQFF	TGCGCCAGCAGTCGTTCCGGGTCTTTGATCCGAAATGAGCAGTTCTTC
TRBV9	NA	TRBJ2-5	NA	CASSVTGVKETQYF	TGTGCCAGCAGCGTAACGGGAGTTAAAGAGACCCAGTACTTC
TRBV4-1	NA	TRBJ2-3	TRBD2	CASSQVPLTGASGLTDTQYF	TGCGCCAGCAGCCAAGTACCCTTGACCGGGGCTAGCGGCCTCACAGATACGCAGTATTTT
TRBV6-4	NA	TRBJ2-2	NA	CASSDSGGRELFF	TGTGCCAGCAGTGACTCGGGGGGTCGGGAGCTGTTTTTT
TRBV12-3/TRBV12-4	NA	TRBJ1-1	TRBD1	CASRNRGGAFF	TGTGCCAGCAGGAACAGGGGTGGAGCTTTCTTT
TRBV3-1/TRBV3-2	NA	TRBJ1-1	TRBD1	CASSLPGQGEAFF	TGTGCCAGCAGCCTGCCGGGACAGGGCGAAGCTTTCTTT
TRBV6-5	once	TRBJ1-5	NA	CASRHEETNQPQHF	TGTGCCAGCAGGCACGAGGAGACTAATCAGCCCCAGCATTTT
TRBV3-1/TRBV3-2	NA	TRBJ1-2	NA	CASSLGTANYGYTF	TGTGCCAGCAGCCTTGGGACTGCTAACTATGGCTACACCTTC
TRBV19	NA	TRBJ2-5	TRBD1	CASSMDREETQYF	TGTGCCAGTAGTATGGACAGGGAAGAGACCCAGTACTTC